The present T cell receptor beta chain was sequenced within a study of regulatory T cells in long-lasting Graves disease. On the study more broadly: Antithyroid drug exposure in newly diagnosed Graves' patients had lasted under 3 months.

Construction of TCR beta libraries relied on iRepertoire HTBI primers and on Arm-PCR targeting CDR3 regions. One entry per CDR3 protein, called by TCRdb with MiXCR from the multiplex PCR reads. This sample has 400,000 to 500,000 distinct CDR3 sequences, with around 17% found just once. The time point here: newly diagnosed GD, antithyroid drugs for less than 3 months. Generation of the TCR library employed RNA extracted from PBMCs. Losses at the gene ends were 1 base for V and 3 bases for J; bases not matched to a gene: 2. Germline loops: CDR1 MNHEY, CDR2 SVGAGI. The CDR3 is 15 amino acids. This clonotype has a count of ten or more. The same specimen was also included in a second study, on T cells in Graves' hyperthyroidism and ophthalmopathy.

The material was peripheral blood mononuclear cells (PBMCs), obtained at new diagnosis, from a patient treated with antithyroid drugs. The V gene is TRBV6-5, the J gene TRBJ2-1; 8 bases agree with TRBD2. This receptor was obtained from a woman under 40 with Graves disease. In DNA form, the CDR3 reads TGTGCCAGCAGTTACTTGCGGGAGGACTACAATGAGCAGTTCTTC. Translating it yields CASSYLREDYNEQFF.